Below are 26 T cell receptor beta chains sequenced from a single sample in a study of T-cell reconstitution after alpha-beta-depleted transplantation in children. Unique molecular identifiers were built into the TCRbeta library. TCRdb ran MiXCR on the PCR reads and lists one entry per CDR3 protein. Of approximately 400,000 distinct CDR3 sequences listed, around 9.9% are singletons. The sample was PBMCs from the stem cell graft donor, taken from the stem cell graft. These TCRs come from a human donor who donated a stem cell graft to a child with acute myeloid leukemia.

Notes on this clonotype: At one boundary the junction diverges from the germline segment, which might be a read error. This sequence joins TRBV7-7 and TRBJ2-3, with D possibly being TRBD2 (6 bases). The CDR3 runs 14 residues. The germline CDR1 and CDR2 sequences are SSHAT and FNYEAQ (reference sequence). This CDR3 is CASSLDGRGATQYF. The CDR3 nucleotides read TGTGCTAGCAGCTTAGACGGACGCGGGGCTACGCAGTATTTT.

This sequence joins TRBV5-5 and TRBJ2-2; D ambiguous. Looked up from germline, CDR1 is SGHKS and CDR2 is YYEKEE (reference sequence). Trimming stripped 0 bases from V and 3 bases from J, with 9 bases between. The CDR3 covers 15 residues. DNA for the CDR3: TGTGCCAGCAGCTTGGCTCGGGCCTACACCGGGGAGCTGTTTTTT. It yields the protein CASSLARAYTGELFF.

Remarks on this clonotype: Just one base apart from a much larger clone, this may be a read error. The chain carries TRBV11-1 and TRBJ2-7; a weak D match, TRBD2 (6 bases). Germline values: CDR1 SGHAT, CDR2 FQDESV (reference sequence). The germline V and J ends were trimmed by 4 bases and 3 bases, with 10 bases remaining between them. This CDR3 has 13 residues. CDR3: CASSSGGYYEQYF. DNA for the CDR3: TGTGCCAGCAGCTCAGGAGGGTACTACGAGCAGTACTTC. The whole variable domain, filled in from reference TRBV11-1 and TRBJ2-7, reads EAEVAQSPRYKITEKSQAVAFWCDPISGHATLYWYRQILGQGPELLVQFQDESVVDDSQLPKDRFSAERLKGVDSTLKIQPAELGDSAMYLCASSSGGYYEQYFGPGTRLTVT.

The rearrangement links TRBV10-3 to TRBJ1-1; D not certain. Between the trimmed V and J ends, which lost 0 bases and 7 bases, there was a span of 9 bases. The CDR3 is 13 amino acids. Germline V lookup: CDR1 ENHRY, CDR2 SYGVKD. The CDR3: CAISESTYLEAFF. The CDR3 coding sequence is TGTGCCATCAGTGAGTCTACTTACCTTGAAGCTTTCTTT.

This clonotype has a handful of counts. The chain is built from TRBV30 and TRBJ1-2, with D tentatively TRBD1 (6 bases). V was pared by 4 bases and J by 8 bases, with 17 bases between. The CDR3 runs to 13 residues. Germline V gene data show CDR1 as GTSNPN and CDR2 as SVGIG (reference sequence). The CDR3 DNA follows: TGTGCCTGGACTAGGACAGTCAACATCGGCTACACCTTC. This gives the protein CAWTRTVNIGYTF.

The V gene is TRBV2, the J gene TRBJ2-5; 9 nucleotides agree with TRBD1. V shed 8 bases, J shed 2 bases, and the junction held 9 bases outside the gene matches. There are 15 residues in the CDR3. Germline loops: CDR1 SNHLY, CDR2 FYNNEI. The CDR3 protein is CASSWGTGLQETQYF. For the CDR3, the DNA is TGTGCCAGCTCCTGGGGGACAGGGCTACAAGAGACCCAGTACTTC.

This rearrangement joins TRBV14 to TRBJ2-1, with 7 bases fitting TRBD2. Trimming took 4 bases from V and 6 from J; bases not matched to a gene: 9. CDR3 length: 15 amino acids. CDR1 is SGHDN and CDR2 is FVKESK in the germline V gene. The CDR3 DNA is TGTGCCAGCAGCCTAATGGGACTACCCTTCAATGAGCAGTTCTTC. Amino acid sequence: CASSLMGLPFNEQFF.

The chain is built from TRBV7-3 and TRBJ1-1, with 8 bases aligning to TRBD1. This CDR3 contains 14 residues. Trimming at V came to 2 bases and at J to 4 bases, leaving 3 bases not matched to a gene. Germline CDR1 reads SGHTA; CDR2 reads FQGTGA. The CDR3 loop reads CASSLVRGPTEAFF. The CDR3 coding sequence is TGTGCCAGCAGCTTAGTCAGGGGGCCCACTGAAGCTTTCTTT.

The chain carries TRBV6-2 or TRBV6-3 and TRBJ1-1; D gene uncertain. Looked up from germline, CDR1 is MNHEY and CDR2 is SVGEGT. The V end was cut by 3 bases, the J end by 0 bases, with 8 bases between. CDR3 size: 14 residues. The CDR3 DNA is TGTGCCAGCAGTTATCGGGTGCTGAACACTGAAGCTTTCTTT. This sequence encodes CASSYRVLNTEAFF.

This clonotype was recorded many times. This chain links TRBV12-3 or TRBV12-4 with TRBJ1-1; TRBD1 agrees at 9 bases. This CDR3 has 13 amino acids. V lost 6 bases to trimming and J lost 7 bases; unmatched junction nucleotides: 6. The CDR3 DNA reads TGTGCCAGCAGCACGACAGGGGGGCGTGAAGCTTTCTTT. Its translation: CASSTTGGREAFF.

This clonotype was observed a handful of times. This sequence joins TRBV7-2 and TRBJ2-1, with D maybe TRBD1 (6 bases). The germline V gene has CDR1 SGHTA and CDR2 FQGNSA. Trimming cost V 2 bases and J 8 bases, with 16 bases left between them. CDR3 length: 15 amino acids. The CDR3 is CASSLMNGKGDEQFF. The CDR3 region has the DNA TGTGCCAGCAGCTTAATGAACGGGAAGGGGGATGAGCAGTTCTTC. Full variable domain (missing parts from reference TRBV7-2 and TRBJ2-1): GAGVSQSPSNKVTEKGKDVELRCDPISGHTALYWYRQSLGQGLEFLIYFQGNSAPDKSGLPSDRFSAERTGGSVSTLTIQRTQQEDSAVYLCASSLMNGKGDEQFFGPGTRLTVL.

This clonotype occurred a few times. This sequence joins TRBV15 and TRBJ1-2, with D tentatively TRBD1 (6 bases). The CDR3 has 15 amino acids. V shed 1 base and J shed 8 bases, with 17 bases lying between them. Germline CDR1 reads LNHNV; CDR2 reads YYDKDF (reference sequence). The CDR3 reads CATSRGRGAASGYTF. CDR3 DNA: TGTGCCACCAGCAGAGGGAGGGGGGCCGCCAGCGGCTACACCTTC.

This clonotype was counted only a few times. V usage is TRBV10-3 and J usage is TRBJ2-1, with TRBD2 as a possible D gene (5 bases). This CDR3 region has 14 residues. Germline V CDR1 and CDR2: ENHRY, SYGVKD. V dropped 6 bases and J dropped 6 bases, with 15 bases sitting between them. The DNA of the CDR3 is TGTGCCATCAGCCCTAGCAATTTTATCAATGAGCAGTTCTTC. Protein product: CAISPSNFINEQFF.

This clonotype was detected only a few times. The chain carries TRBV20-1 and TRBJ2-3; perhaps TRBD2 as D (7 bases). This CDR3 region has 15 residues. The germline gives CDR1 DFQATT, CDR2 SNEGSKA (reference sequence). Trimming cost V 4 bases and J 4 bases, with 18 bases left between them. CDR3 amino acids: CSATAQGRGSDTQYF. The CDR3 DNA reads as TGCAGTGCTACGGCGCAGGGGAGGGGGTCAGATACGCAGTATTTT.

The chain has TRBV4-2 and TRBJ1-5, with 9 bases matching TRBD1. Germline assignment: CDR1 LGHNA and CDR2 YNFKEQ. CDR3 length: 15 amino acids. The ends lost 1 base at V and 5 bases at J; junction bases unmatched: 3. The CDR3 DNA sequence: TGTGCCAGCAGCCAAGGAGACAGGGGGGATCAGCCCCAGCATTTT. The encoded protein is CASSQGDRGDQPQHF.

The V gene is TRBV7-9, the J gene TRBJ2-2; unclear D gene. The germline V gene has CDR1 SEHNR and CDR2 FQNEAQ (reference sequence). CDR3 length: 17 amino acids. V was trimmed by 2 bases and J by 3 bases, leaving 16 bases between them. As DNA, the CDR3 is TGTGCCAGCAGCTTACCGCGAGCAACGGGCTACACCGGGGAGCTGTTTTTT. Its translation is CASSLPRATGYTGELFF.

This clonotype was recorded a few times. The rearrangement joins TRBV20-1 to TRBJ2-1; perhaps D is TRBD1 or TRBD2 (9 bases each). From germline, CDR1 is DFQATT and CDR2 SNEGSKA (reference sequence). This CDR3 contains 15 residues. V dropped 0 bases and J dropped 12 bases, with 21 bases sitting between them. The CDR3 is CSARDQTGGLARQFF. CDR3 nucleotide sequence: TGCAGTGCTAGAGATCAGACAGGGGGACTAGCTCGGCAGTTCTTC.

In this sample, this clonotype turned up a few times. The chain joins TRBV18 to TRBJ1-1; D is undetermined. V shed 1 base and J shed 2 bases, with 14 bases lying between them. This CDR3 has 16 amino acids. The V gene's germline CDR1 is KGHSH and CDR2 LQKENI. The CDR3 is CASSPQGIGRNTEAFF. Written as DNA, the CDR3 is TGTGCCAGCTCACCACAGGGCATAGGGCGAAACACTGAAGCTTTCTTT.

This clonotype has more than one count but fewer than ten. The V call is TRBV7-2, the J call TRBJ1-1; D possibly corresponds to TRBD1 (6 bases). From germline, CDR1 is SGHTA and CDR2 FQGNSA. The V end was cut by 9 bases, the J end by 3 bases, with 17 bases between. This CDR3 contains 14 residues. Here the CDR3 DNA reads TGTGCCAGTCTGCCTGGGGGCGCGTACACTGAAGCTTTCTTT. Translating gives CASLPGGAYTEAFF.

In its sample, this clonotype was seen many times. This rearrangement joins TRBV6-1 to TRBJ2-7; D is ambiguous. The germline CDR1 and CDR2 sequences are MNHNS and SASEGT. The CDR3 runs 13 residues. V lost 3 bases and J lost 4, with 10 bases in between. This CDR3 reads CASSDSTLYEQYV. Written as DNA, the CDR3 is TGTGCCAGCAGTGATAGCACGTTATACGAGCAGTACGTC.

V is TRBV5-5 and J is TRBJ2-1; 7 nucleotides match TRBD1. The CDR3 is made up of 13 amino acids. The trim removed 2 bases at V and 8 bases at J, leaving 4 bases unmatched. Per the germline V gene, CDR1 is SGHKS and CDR2 is YYEKEE (reference sequence). This CDR3 is CASSFRGWDEQFF. CDR3 in DNA: TGTGCCAGCAGCTTCAGGGGGTGGGATGAGCAGTTCTTC.

This chain joins TRBV6-2 or TRBV6-3 and TRBJ1-5; D is ambiguous. Between the trimmed V and J ends, which lost 2 bases and 0 bases, there was a span of 8 bases. Per germline, CDR1 MNHEY and CDR2 SVGEGT. This CDR3 spans 15 amino acids. CDR3 amino acids: CASSYPDTSNQPQHF. The CDR3 DNA sequence: TGTGCCAGCAGTTACCCGGATACTAGCAATCAGCCCCAGCATTTT.

This clonotype was recorded at least ten times. This chain uses TRBV7-2 with TRBJ2-3; TRBD2 agrees at 7 bases. The CDR3 consists of 15 residues. The V gene end was trimmed by 6 bases and the J gene end by 0 bases; junction bases not matched to a gene: 6. From germline, CDR1 is SGHTA and CDR2 FQGNSA. Written as DNA, the CDR3 is TGTGCCAGCAGGTTGTCGGGGGGTAGCACAGATACGCAGTATTTT. It is translated as CASRLSGGSTDTQYF.

V is TRBV29-1 and J is TRBJ2-3; D not resolved. V shed 6 bases and J shed 4 bases, with 8 bases lying between them. CDR3 length: 11 amino acids. Germline V gene data show CDR1 as SQVTM and CDR2 as ANQGSEA. This CDR3 is CSVGHPDTQYF. CDR3 DNA: TGCAGCGTCGGGCACCCAGATACGCAGTATTTT.

The chain has TRBV10-3 and TRBJ2-5; D is ambiguous. CDR3 length: 12 residues. Germline values: CDR1 ENHRY, CDR2 SYGVKD. Trimming took off 10 bases at V and 4 bases at J, with 13 bases between the two ends. The CDR3 nucleotides read TGTGCCACGTCAGCGATCGGAGAGACCCAGTACTTC. Translated, it gives CATSAIGETQYF.

The V and J genes are TRBV20-1 and TRBJ2-7, with a weak D call TRBD1 (6 bases). CDR3 size: 15 residues. Looked up from germline, CDR1 is DFQATT and CDR2 is SNEGSKA (reference sequence). Trimming took off 5 bases at V and 0 bases at J, with 17 bases between the two ends. The CDR3 coding sequence is TGCAGTGCTCAGACCGGCAGGGGCATCTCCTACGAGCAGTACTTC. The encoded protein is CSAQTGRGISYEQYF.